This TCR beta chain originates from a study of blood T cells in healthy people across ages. Across the whole study: About one barcoded beta molecule per two T cells was the capture yield of template switching. Broader study findings: Because donor CMV status was unknown, expanded clonotype changes were possibly confounded. Significant beta diversity loss was already apparent by age approximately 38, declining roughly linearly.

The CDR3 loop spans 13 amino acids. CDR1 is KGHDR and CDR2 is SFDVKD in the germline V gene. Trimming stripped 3 bases from V and 3 bases from J, with 5 bases between. A sample-barcoded 5' primer and a J-beta primer mix were used in a second PCR of roughly 7 to 12 cycles. Via MiXCR, TCRdb re-called the 5' RACE reads, giving one row per CDR3 protein. The sample includes roughly 700,000 distinct CDR3 sequences, roughly 30% of them seen just once. This clonotype appeared many times. Its antigen is as yet unknown. Per-sample PBMC isolation yielded at least 7 million cells. What was sequenced was blood. The chain joins TRBV24-1 to TRBJ2-1; D unresolved. The receptor was derived from a woman older than 75 in good health. The CDR3 DNA is TGTGCCACCAGTGATCCGGGCTACAATGAGCAGTTCTTC. It specifies CATSDPGYNEQFF.